This TCR beta chain appears in the sequencing data of a study of regulatory T cells in long-lasting Graves disease. At the level of the study: Graves' patients who were just diagnosed had used antithyroid drugs for under 3 months. Study findings and constraints: Between persistent patients, fewer than 3,500 public clonotypes were shared, exceeding the approximately 870 shared between new patients.

Construction of TCR beta libraries relied on iRepertoire HTBI primers and on Arm-PCR targeting CDR3 regions. In the original analysis: Identification across samples found some 60 TRBV and 12 to 15 TRBJ segments. TCRdb processed the multiplex PCR reads anew with MiXCR; each CDR3 protein has one entry. The V and J calls shown here were made by TCRdb, not taken from the authors' results. The data contain more than 400,000 distinct CDR3 sequences, 15% to 20% of them singletons. This CDR3 contains 15 residues. Germline CDR1 SEHNR, CDR2 FQNEAQ (reference sequence). Germline trimming cut 6 bases from V and 1 base from J; bases unmatched to any gene: 8. Time point reported: newly diagnosed GD, antithyroid drugs for less than 3 months. The TCR library used RNA extracted from PBMCs. To note about this clonotype: The antigen is not known.

These data were also filed under a second study, of T cells in Graves' hyperthyroidism and ophthalmopathy. Per that study: First-round RT-PCR with HTBI primers amplified the TCR CDR3 region.

This TCR came from a man aged 40-49 years with Graves disease. This specimen consisted of peripheral blood mononuclear cells (PBMCs), obtained at new diagnosis, from a patient treated with antithyroid drugs. The chain is built from TRBV7-9 and TRBJ1-1, with 7 bases identical to TRBD1. The CDR3 loop reads CASSNRGISNTEAFF. DNA of the CDR3: TGTGCCAGCAGTAACAGGGGAATCTCGAACACTGAAGCTTTCTTT.